The rows below give T cell receptor beta chains drawn from one sample of a study of blood T cells in healthy people across ages. A single record per CDR3 protein comes from TCRdb applying MiXCR to the 5' RACE reads. This sample has fewer than 900,000 distinct CDR3 sequences, with about 40% found just once. Source material: blood. The receptors shown here come from a woman aged 60 to 75 in good health. Both conserved end residues are part of each CDR3. The D gene is left open where the match is weak. Expanded clones get a size class; other rows say once, few or many, or leave the size out.

cdr3_nt,cdr3_aa,clone_size,j_call,d_call,v_call
TGCAGTGCTAGTGGTAGCGGGAGGGGGCGTGAGCAGTTCTTC,CSASGSGRGREQFF,many,TRBJ2-1,TRBD2,TRBV20-1
TGTGCCAGCCGCGATGGGTGGACGGCGGGGAGCTATGGCTACACCTTC,CASRDGWTAGSYGYTF,.,TRBJ1-2,.,TRBV27
TGTGCCAACGATACTGTAACTAACTATGGCTACACCTTC,CANDTVTNYGYTF,few,TRBJ1-2,.,TRBV14
TGCGCCAGCAGCGCCGACTTTCCCCCTTTTGAGGAGCAGTACTTC,CASSADFPPFEEQYF,once,TRBJ2-7,.,TRBV5-1
TGCAGCGTTCCCAACTTGCCTTCTAACTATGGCTACACCTTC,CSVPNLPSNYGYTF,.,TRBJ1-2,.,TRBV29-1
TGTGCCAGCAGGGACAGTGGAGACACCGGGGAGCTGTTTTTT,CASRDSGDTGELFF,.,TRBJ2-2,.,TRBV7-2
TGTGCCAGCAGTTCCGGGGGGCATCAGCCCCAGCATTTT,CASSSGGHQPQHF,.,TRBJ1-5,.,TRBV12-3/TRBV12-4
TGTGCCAGCAGTTATCGATATAGCACAGATACGCAGTATTTT,CASSYRYSTDTQYF,.,TRBJ2-3,.,TRBV6-2/TRBV6-3
TGTGCCAGCAGTCCGCCGGGACAGGGCGAGTACGAGCAGTACTTC,CASSPPGQGEYEQYF,.,TRBJ2-7,TRBD1,TRBV6-5
TGTGCCAGCAGATCCAGGCCGGGACTAGCGGGGGGGGCTAACTACAATGAGCAGTTCTTC,CASRSRPGLAGGANYNEQFF,.,TRBJ2-1,TRBD2,TRBV12-3/TRBV12-4
TGTGCCAGCAGTTCCTCCGGGACAGGGGTCGCTTTCTTT,CASSSSGTGVAFF,.,TRBJ1-1,TRBD1,TRBV27